The 30 T cell receptor beta chains presented below share a single source sample, sequenced in a study of cytomegalovirus exposure and HLA in healthy donors. 13 Jbeta primers and 60 Vbeta primers were used for the PCR. Measured with immunoSEQ multiplex PCR; TCRdb has only the in-frame clones, and not every one. The data show approximately 130,000 clones, and the top ten clones hold 2%. Source material: PBMCs. These receptors all come from a woman aged 55-69 years in good health and CMV-seronegative.

The rearrangement joins TRBV5-1 to TRBJ1-2; TRBD1 agrees at 10 bases. Trimming removed 4 bases from V and 7 bases from J; junction bases left unmatched: 4. Germline assignment: CDR1 SGHRS and CDR2 YFSETQ. CDR3 length: 13 amino acids. CDR3 coding DNA: TGCGCCAGCAGCAAGGGACAGGGGTTTGGCTACACCTTC. It codes for CASSKGQGFGYTF.

This chain connects TRBV25-1 to TRBJ1-6, with no clear D. The CDR3 is 13 amino acids. V lost 2 bases and J 10 bases, leaving 9 bases between the germline ends. Germline V CDR1 and CDR2: MGHDK, SYGVNS. CDR3 region: CASSEVFPSPLHF. The CDR3 DNA follows: TGTGCCAGCAGTGAAGTATTCCCCTCACCCCTCCACTTT.

The chain recombines TRBV9 with TRBJ1-2; TRBD1 is a possible D gene (6 bases). This CDR3 contains 14 residues. Per the germline V gene, CDR1 is SGDLS and CDR2 is YYNGEE. Trimming cost V 4 bases and J 0 bases, with 10 bases left between them. CDR3 region: CASSLRQANYGYTF. The CDR3 DNA follows: TGTGCCAGCAGCCTTAGACAGGCTAACTATGGCTACACCTTC.

The chain links TRBV6-6 to TRBJ1-6, with 7 positions matching TRBD1. The trim removed 7 bases at V and 6 bases at J, leaving 6 bases unmatched. There are 14 residues in the CDR3. Per the germline V gene, CDR1 is MNHNY and CDR2 is SVGAGI (reference sequence). In DNA, the CDR3 is TGTGCCAGCACCCCGACAGGGTCTAATTCACCCCTCCACTTT. Encoded protein: CASTPTGSNSPLHF.

The V call is TRBV7-9, the J call TRBJ1-1, with 8 bases that match TRBD1. J was trimmed by 6 bases and V by 6 bases; bases with no gene match: 9. The CDR3 has 14 amino acids. Germline-derived CDR1 and CDR2 are SEHNR and FQNEAQ (reference sequence). CDR3 nucleotides: TGTGCCAGCAGGATCGACAGGGGTGGTTCTGAAGCTTTCTTT. Translating gives CASRIDRGGSEAFF.

The rearrangement links TRBV5-6 to TRBJ1-2; no clear D gene. CDR3 size: 15 residues. V was clipped by 6 bases and J by 4 bases, with 19 bases between them. CDR1 and CDR2 (germline): SGHDT, YYEEEE. CDR3 DNA: TGTGCCAGCAACCTGGCTGGTGTCAGAACCTATGGCTACACCTTC. The encoded protein is CASNLAGVRTYGYTF.

In DNA form, the CDR3 reads TGTGCCAGCGATCTTCCCCCGGGGACAGGGAGAACTGAAGCTTTCTTT. Its protein is CASDLPPGTGRTEAFF. V gene TRBV28 combines with J gene TRBJ1-1; 9 positions match TRBD1. The CDR3 sequence is 16 residues long. Germline V gene sequence: CDR1 MDHEN, CDR2 SYDVKM. After removal of 8 bases from V and 5 bases from J, the junction contained 15 bases not matched to a gene.

The CDR3 protein is CSVEGTGGNTGELFF. CDR3 nucleotides: TGCAGCGTTGAGGGAACAGGGGGGAACACCGGGGAGCTGTTTTTT. The chain employs TRBV29-1 and TRBJ2-2; the match to TRBD1 covers 8 bases. J was trimmed by 1 base and V by 3 bases; bases with no gene match: 4. The CDR3 is made up of 15 amino acids. Germline lookup yields CDR1 SQVTM and CDR2 ANQGSEA.

J is TRBJ2-3 and V is TRBV30; 11 bases agree with TRBD2. Germline values: CDR1 GTSNPN, CDR2 SVGIG (reference sequence). V dropped 2 bases and J dropped 5; count of bases not matched to a gene: 6. This CDR3 has 15 residues. CDR3 region: CAWSLAGGPKDTQYF. Written as DNA, the CDR3 is TGTGCCTGGAGTTTAGCGGGAGGGCCCAAAGATACGCAGTATTTT.

The rearrangement joins TRBV10-3 to TRBJ2-3, with 8 bases aligning to TRBD2. The germline CDR1 and CDR2 sequences are ENHRY and SYGVKD. The J segment lost 2 bases and the V segment lost 2 bases, leaving 9 bases of the junction unmatched. This CDR3 spans 17 amino acids. CDR3 residues: CAISEGGGPGNTDTQYF. In DNA form, the CDR3 reads TGTGCCATCAGTGAGGGCGGGGGGCCCGGAAACACAGATACGCAGTATTTT.

The chain links TRBV2 to TRBJ1-2; a possible D gene is TRBD1 (6 bases). The germline V and J ends were trimmed by 6 bases and 8 bases, with 16 bases remaining between them. The CDR3 length is 13 residues. Germline assignment: CDR1 SNHLY and CDR2 FYNNEI. The CDR3: CASREEGGRGYTF. In nucleotides, the CDR3 is TGTGCCAGCAGGGAGGAAGGGGGAAGAGGCTACACCTTC.

CDR3 residues: CASLRYPGNTIYF. The CDR3 DNA sequence: TGTGCCAGCCTCAGGTACCCTGGAAACACCATATATTTT. This chain joins TRBV6-5 and TRBJ1-3; D remains unclear. Germline loops: CDR1 MNHEY, CDR2 SVGAGI. V gave up 8 bases and J gave up 2 bases, with 10 bases separating them. The CDR3 sequence is 13 residues long.

This rearrangement joins TRBV7-9 to TRBJ2-7; 10 bases line up with TRBD2. From germline, CDR1 is SEHNR and CDR2 FQNEAQ (reference sequence). V dropped 5 bases and J dropped 4; count of bases not matched to a gene: 8. The CDR3 totals 15 residues. The CDR3, as DNA: TGTGCCAGCAGCCCGCAAACTAGCGGGGTTTACGAGCAGTACTTC. Residues: CASSPQTSGVYEQYF.

This chain joins TRBV5-1 and TRBJ2-7; tentatively, D is TRBD1 (5 bases). Trimming left V 6 bases short and J 4 bases short, with 8 bases between. The CDR3 is 11 residues long. CDR1 and CDR2 from the germline V gene are SGHRS and YFSETQ. In DNA form, the CDR3 reads TGCGCCAGCAAGGGGCAGTACGAGCAGTACTTC. Protein: CASKGQYEQYF.

The chain uses TRBV25-1 and TRBJ1-1, with D possibly TRBD1 on 6 matching bases. The CDR3 covers 15 residues. Germline V gene lookup returns CDR1 MGHDK and CDR2 SYGVNS. V was clipped by 2 bases and J by 1 base, with 11 bases between them. The DNA for the CDR3 is TGTGCCAGCAGTGAAAAGGACAGACCGAACACTGAAGCTTTCTTT. Protein: CASSEKDRPNTEAFF.

This chain links TRBV4-1 with TRBJ2-3; 9 nucleotides match TRBD2. Germline loops: CDR1 MGHRA, CDR2 YSYEKL. This CDR3 is built from 21 residues. Trimming removed 0 bases from V and 0 bases from J; junction bases left unmatched: 16. The CDR3 region has the DNA TGCGCCAGCAGCCAAGATCTCCCCCCGCGGTCTAGCGGGGAGAGCACAGATACGCAGTATTTT. This sequence encodes CASSQDLPPRSSGESTDTQYF.

For this clone: It is unclear where the CDR3 begins or ends on the DNA, so no DNA is shown, and the CDR3 is as TCRdb lists it. The genes are TRBV6-5 and TRBJ1-4. The germline V gene encodes CDR1 MNHEY and CDR2 SVGAGI. Inclusive of both ends, the CDR3 amounts to 15 amino acids. The CDR3 loop reads CASSYCERKMKNCFF.

This rearrangement joins TRBV28 to TRBJ2-5; no firm D call. The J call may be incorrect, as the DNA end agrees better with TRBJ2-7. CDR1 and CDR2 (germline): MDHEN, SYDVKM. The CDR3 runs 11 residues. The CDR3 DNA follows: TGTGCCAGCAGATGGGCCTACGAGCAGTACTTC. This sequence encodes CASRWAYEQYF.

The rearrangement uses TRBV5-1 and TRBJ2-1; perhaps TRBD2 as D (7 bases). The germline CDR1 and CDR2 sequences are SGHRS and YFSETQ. V lost 1 base and J 2 bases, leaving 13 bases between the germline ends. The CDR3 is made up of 16 amino acids. The CDR3 nucleotides are TGCGCCAGCAGCTTGAAAGGGGGGGCAACCTACAATGAGCAGTTCTTC. Translated, it gives CASSLKGGATYNEQFF.

The chain has TRBV12-5 and TRBJ2-1; 8 bases agree with TRBD2. Germline CDR1 and CDR2: LGHNT and FRNRAP. The V and J ends lost 0 bases and 0 bases, in that order; junction bases with no gene match: 25. The CDR3 covers 24 residues. CDR3 protein: CASGLVPKELLMRSGNISYNEQFF. In DNA, the CDR3 is TGTGCTAGTGGTTTGGTACCGAAGGAACTACTAATGCGTAGCGGGAATATCTCCTACAATGAGCAGTTCTTC.

V gene TRBV2 combines with J gene TRBJ2-7; 12 nucleotides align to TRBD2. Unmatched junction bases numbered 5, after V lost 6 bases and J lost 2 bases. The CDR3 totals 15 residues. Germline V gene sequence: CDR1 SNHLY, CDR2 FYNNEI. The CDR3 loop is CASSQGLAGTYEQYF. The CDR3 nucleotides are TGTGCCAGCAGCCAGGGACTAGCGGGTACCTACGAGCAGTACTTC. Full variable domain (remainder filled in from reference TRBV2 and TRBJ2-7): EPEVTQTPSHQVTQMGQEVILRCVPISNHLYFYWYRQILGQKVEFLVSFYNNEISEKSEIFDDQFSVERPDGSNFTLKIRSTKLEDSAMYFCASSQGLAGTYEQYFGPGTRLTVT.

The genes are TRBV13 and TRBJ2-5; D not resolved. V was trimmed by 1 base and J by 1 base, leaving 7 bases between them. CDR1 is PRHDT, CDR2 FYEKMQ, per germline (reference sequence). The CDR3 consists of 14 residues. The CDR3 protein is CASSLVASQETQYF. In DNA form, the CDR3 reads TGTGCCAGCAGCTTAGTGGCCTCCCAAGAGACCCAGTACTTC.

This sequence joins TRBV10-3 and TRBJ2-7; 13 bases are a match to TRBD2. The germline gives CDR1 ENHRY, CDR2 SYGVKD. The V gene end was trimmed by 6 bases and the J gene end by 4 bases; junction bases not matched to a gene: 6. The CDR3 sequence is 15 residues long. CDR3 bases: TGTGCCATCAGCTCGCCGACTAGCGGGAGGTACGAGCAGTACTTC. This gives the protein CAISSPTSGRYEQYF.

The chain joins TRBV10-1 to TRBJ1-1; the D gene is possibly TRBD1 (5 bases). Trimming pared 1 base from V and 5 bases from J, leaving 11 bases between. This CDR3 is 14 amino acids long. The germline CDR1 and CDR2 sequences are WNHNN and SYGVQD (reference sequence). The CDR3 loop reads CASSEYAGPTEAFF. The CDR3 nucleotides are TGCGCCAGCAGTGAGTATGCAGGGCCAACTGAAGCTTTCTTT.

CDR3 amino acids: CASSFPVVADTQYF. The DNA of the CDR3 is TGTGCCAGCAGCTTCCCTGTAGTCGCAGATACGCAGTATTTT. The rearrangement joins TRBV7-9 to TRBJ2-3; unclear D gene. Germline CDR1 is SEHNR and CDR2 is FQNEAQ (reference sequence). V was clipped by 3 bases and J by 4 bases, with 11 bases between them. CDR3 length: 14 residues.

The chain recombines TRBV5-1 with TRBJ2-1, with 9 bases lining up with TRBD2. The CDR3 totals 15 residues. Germline V CDR1 and CDR2: SGHRS, YFSETQ. The J segment lost 3 bases and the V segment lost 3 bases, leaving 4 bases of the junction unmatched. The CDR3 spells CASSSGLADYNEQFF. CDR3 DNA sequence: TGCGCCAGCAGCTCGGGACTAGCCGACTACAATGAGCAGTTCTTC. The whole variable domain, remainder taken from reference TRBV5-1 and TRBJ2-1, is KAGVTQTPRYLIKTRGQQVTLSCSPISGHRSVSWYQQTPGQGLQFLFEYFSETQRNKGNFPGRFSGRQFSNSRSEMNVSTLELGDSALYLCASSSGLADYNEQFFGPGTRLTVL.

Concerning this clone: Mismatch with germline at one junction end may stem from a read error. The chain is built from TRBV7-7 and TRBJ2-7; weak D call: TRBD1 (6 bases). The CDR3 totals 18 residues. Germline CDR1 and CDR2: SSHAT and FNYEAQ (reference sequence). CDR3 in amino acids: CASSLGPPGAETFYEQYF. The CDR3, as DNA: TGTGCTAGCAGCTTAGGGCCCCCAGGGGCCGAAACCTTCTACGAGCAGTACTTC.

Remarks on this clone: An end of the junction differs from the germline gene, which may be a read error. The chain uses TRBV7-7 and TRBJ2-1; TRBD1 matches 7 bases. Germline CDR1 and CDR2: SSHAT and FNYEAQ (reference sequence). The length of the CDR3 is 16 residues. CDR3 loop: CASSPGQQGRMDEQFF. The CDR3 DNA reads as TGTGCTAGCAGCCCGGGACAGCAAGGTCGCATGGATGAGCAGTTCTTC.

V usage is TRBV28 and J usage is TRBJ1-2; perhaps TRBD1 as D (6 bases). The V end was cut by 1 base, the J end by 9 bases, with 9 bases between. The CDR3 has 12 residues. From germline, CDR1 is MDHEN and CDR2 SYDVKM. The CDR3 DNA is TGTGCCAGCAGTTTATTCCAGGGGAGCTACACCTTC. It is translated as CASSLFQGSYTF.

The V gene is TRBV6-4, the J gene TRBJ1-5; no clear D gene. The CDR3 runs 13 residues. Trimming removed 4 bases at V and 3 bases at J, with 7 bases between. Looked up from germline, CDR1 is MRHNA and CDR2 is SNTAGT. The CDR3 DNA sequence: TGTGCCAGCAGTGCTGAGATCAATCAGCCCCAGCATTTT. Its translation is CASSAEINQPQHF.